The next 30 T cell receptor beta chains were all read from a single sample in a study of cytomegalovirus exposure and HLA in healthy donors. PCR amplification relied on 60 Vbeta primers (plus 13 Jbeta primers). Assay: immunoSEQ multiplex PCR; the TCRdb copy retains only in-frame clones and omits some. The sample lists tens of thousands of clones, over 60% occurring once. What was sequenced was PBMCs. Receptor source: a man between 25 and 39 years old in good health and CMV-seropositive.

This clone was observed a single time. The chain has TRBV7-2 and TRBJ1-1; D remains unclear. The germline V gene encodes CDR1 SGHTA and CDR2 FQGNSA. Trimming shortened V by 3 bases and J by 3 bases, and 8 bases separated the two germline ends. The CDR3 contains 13 residues. The CDR3 spells CASSFTVYTEAFF. CDR3 in DNA: TGTGCCAGCAGCTTTACAGTTTACACTGAAGCTTTCTTT.

The V and J genes are TRBV6-1 and TRBJ2-4; D is possibly TRBD2 (5 bases). This CDR3 is built from 15 residues. Germline assignment: CDR1 MNHNS and CDR2 SASEGT. V lost 7 bases to trimming and J lost 6 bases, with 19 bases between them. CDR3: CASTAGGRGVNIQYF. CDR3 coding DNA: TGTGCCAGCACCGCCGGAGGACGGGGAGTAAACATTCAGTACTTC.

The chain couples TRBV7-2 to TRBJ2-7, with 10 bases matching TRBD2. There are 17 residues in the CDR3. The ends lost 1 base at V and 9 bases at J; junction bases unmatched: 15. Germline assignment: CDR1 SGHTA and CDR2 FQGNSA. This chain's CDR3 is CASSLGGSGGARIGQYF. CDR3 sequence (DNA): TGTGCCAGCAGCTTAGGAGGCAGCGGGGGGGCTCGTATAGGGCAGTACTTC. The full variable domain, its missing parts supplied by reference TRBV7-2 and TRBJ2-7, is GAGVSQSPSNKVTEKGKDVELRCDPISGHTALYWYRQSLGQGLEFLIYFQGNSAPDKSGLPSDRFSAERTGGSVSTLTIQRTQQEDSAVYLCASSLGGSGGARIGQYFGPGTRLTVT.

The chain couples TRBV9 to TRBJ1-6; 7 bases map to TRBD1. CDR3 length: 15 residues. Germline assignment: CDR1 SGDLS and CDR2 YYNGEE. After removal of 4 bases from V and 7 bases from J, the junction contained 8 bases not matched to a gene. In DNA, the CDR3 is TGTGCCAGCAGCACCCAACAGGGGACAAATTCACCCCTCCACTTT. This gives the protein CASSTQQGTNSPLHF.

This clone is a singleton in its sample. The rearrangement uses TRBV7-2 and TRBJ1-2, with D maybe TRBD1 (5 bases). Trimming stripped 1 base from V and 7 bases from J, with 13 bases between. Germline CDR1 and CDR2: SGHTA and FQGNSA. The CDR3 runs 14 residues. The CDR3 DNA follows: TGTGCCAGCAGCTTAGTTGTTGGGGCGGCTGGCTACACCTTC. It yields the protein CASSLVVGAAGYTF.

This chain links TRBV7-2 with TRBJ1-1; TRBD1 might be the D (5 bases). The CDR3 contains 14 residues. The V and J ends lost 3 bases and 4 bases respectively, with 12 bases between them. In germline, CDR1 is SGHTA, CDR2 FQGNSA. The chain's CDR3 is CASSLGLLGTEAFF. CDR3 in DNA: TGTGCCAGCAGCTTGGGACTACTTGGCACTGAAGCTTTCTTT.

V usage is TRBV18 and J usage is TRBJ1-1; D is perhaps TRBD1 (5 bases). Germline V gene lookup returns CDR1 KGHSH and CDR2 LQKENI. Trimming left V 3 bases short and J 2 bases short, with 10 bases between. CDR3 size: 14 residues. DNA for the CDR3: TGTGCCAGCTCACCGACAGCTACCAACACTGAAGCTTTCTTT. It encodes CASSPTATNTEAFF.

The chain links TRBV11-2 to TRBJ2-7, with D maybe TRBD1 (6 bases). This CDR3 has 13 residues. Trimming removed 4 bases at V and 5 bases at J, with 12 bases between. The germline V gene encodes CDR1 SGHAT and CDR2 FQNNGV. CDR3 DNA: TGTGCCAGCAGCTCCCGAGGGGGAAACGAGCAGTACTTC. Its translation is CASSSRGGNEQYF. The full variable domain, in which reference TRBV11-2 and TRBJ2-7 provide the parts outside the CDR3, is EAGVAQSPRYKIIEKRQSVAFWCNPISGHATLYWYQQILGQGPKLLIQFQNNGVVDDSQLPKDRFSAERLKGVDSTLKIQPAKLEDSAVYLCASSSRGGNEQYFGPGTRLTVT.

This sequence joins TRBV5-1 and TRBJ1-1, with 10 nucleotides matching TRBD1. Germline V CDR1 and CDR2: SGHRS, YFSETQ. With V trimmed by 3 bases and J by 7 bases, 12 bases remained unmatched. CDR3 length: 16 amino acids. In nucleotides, the CDR3 is TGCGCCAGCAGCTGGGGGGGCGGGACAGGGGAGGGTGAAGCTTTCTTT. This encodes CASSWGGGTGEGEAFF. The entire variable domain, with the rest obtained from reference TRBV5-1 and TRBJ1-1, is as follows: KAGVTQTPRYLIKTRGQQVTLSCSPISGHRSVSWYQQTPGQGLQFLFEYFSETQRNKGNFPGRFSGRQFSNSRSEMNVSTLELGDSALYLCASSWGGGTGEGEAFFGQGTRLTVV.

This chain's CDR3 is CASTSRQGEGTEAFF. The CDR3 bases are TGTGCCAGCACCTCGAGACAGGGGGAAGGCACTGAAGCTTTCTTT. V is TRBV27 and J is TRBJ1-1; 9 bases line up with TRBD1. Unmatched junction bases numbered 10, after V lost 7 bases and J lost 4 bases. The V gene's germline CDR1 is MNHEY and CDR2 SMNVEV (reference sequence). This CDR3 is built from 15 residues.

The genes are TRBV5-8 and TRBJ1-1; D might be TRBD1 (6 bases). This CDR3 has 16 residues. V was clipped by 1 base and J by 0 bases, with 13 bases between them. Germline V lookup: CDR1 SGHTS, CDR2 YDEGEE. The CDR3 bases are TGTGCCAGCAGCTTGCCCCAGGGGTTCATGAACACTGAAGCTTTCTTT. It encodes CASSLPQGFMNTEAFF.

The CDR3: CSVLGGLEQFF. The CDR3 nucleotides read TGCAGTGTTTTAGGGGGCCTCGAGCAGTTCTTC. The gene calls are TRBV20-1 and TRBJ2-1; 7 nucleotides line up with TRBD1. The CDR3 is 11 residues long. V dropped 7 bases and J dropped 10; count of bases not matched to a gene: 7. Germline V lookup: CDR1 DFQATT, CDR2 SNEGSKA (reference sequence).

The chain combines TRBV6-1 with TRBJ2-2, with a possible D match to TRBD2 (6 bases). The V gene's germline CDR1 is MNHNS and CDR2 SASEGT. CDR3 length equals 12 residues. The V and J ends lost 9 bases and 5 bases respectively, with 10 bases between them. CDR3 in DNA: TGTGCCAGGGGGGACTGGACCGGGGAGCTGTTTTTT. It translates to CARGDWTGELFF.

CDR3 residues: CASSGENYGYTF. CDR3 sequence (DNA): TGTGCCAGCTCAGGAGAGAACTATGGCTACACCTTC. The chain couples TRBV18 to TRBJ1-2; no clear D gene. This CDR3 is 12 amino acids long. CDR1 and CDR2 (germline): KGHSH, LQKENI. Trimming cost V 5 bases and J 2 bases, with 6 bases left between them.

The V call is TRBV28, the J call TRBJ1-2; 8 bases line up with TRBD1. The CDR3 runs to 13 residues. Germline V lookup: CDR1 MDHEN, CDR2 SYDVKM. The trim removed 1 base at V and 8 bases at J, leaving 3 bases unmatched. DNA of the CDR3: TGTGCCAGCAGTTTATTACAGGGGGGCGGCTACACCTTC. It encodes CASSLLQGGGYTF.

The V call is TRBV27, the J call TRBJ1-5; D may be TRBD1 (6 bases). The V end lost 2 bases, the J end lost 4 bases, and 9 bases lay between the germline ends. CDR1 and CDR2 (germline): MNHEY, SMNVEV (reference sequence). The CDR3 runs to 14 residues. Here the CDR3 reads CASSLSRGNQPQHF. CDR3 nucleotide sequence: TGTGCCAGCAGTTTAAGCAGGGGTAATCAGCCCCAGCATTTT.

The V and J genes are TRBV19 and TRBJ1-1; no clear D. Germline V gene lookup returns CDR1 LNHDA and CDR2 SQIVND (reference sequence). This CDR3 region has 13 residues. Trimming removed 5 bases at V and 1 base at J, with 8 bases between. CDR3 in DNA: TGTGCCAGTAGTCCCCGAGGGAACACTGAAGCTTTCTTT. Its protein product is CASSPRGNTEAFF.

The J gene is TRBJ2-1, the V gene TRBV5-6; weak D call: TRBD1 (5 bases). The V and J ends lost 4 bases and 5 bases respectively, with 16 bases between them. The CDR3 sequence is 15 residues long. The germline CDR1 and CDR2 sequences are SGHDT and YYEEEE. The CDR3 sequence: CASSVQVRFDNEQFF. For the CDR3, the DNA is TGTGCCAGCAGCGTACAGGTACGGTTTGACAATGAGCAGTTCTTC.

This chain uses TRBV29-1 with TRBJ1-2; 7 bases agree with TRBD1. The germline V gene has CDR1 SQVTM and CDR2 ANQGSEA. This CDR3 contains 13 residues. The trim removed 1 base at V and 10 bases at J, leaving 9 bases unmatched. The CDR3 sequence is CSVEGGDRLAYTF. CDR3 nucleotide sequence: TGCAGCGTTGAAGGGGGGGACAGACTGGCCTACACCTTC. The variable domain in full, with the rest retrieved from reference TRBV29-1 and TRBJ1-2, is SAVISQKPSRDICQRGTSLTIQCQVDSQVTMMFWYRQQPGQSLTLIATANQGSEATYESGFVIDKFPISRPNLTFSTLTVSNMSPEDSSIYLCSVEGGDRLAYTFGSGTRLTVV.

The CDR3 region is CSVGGSYGEQYF. CDR3 nucleotides: TGCAGCGTTGGGGGCAGTTACGGAGAGCAGTACTTC. This chain links TRBV29-1 with TRBJ2-5; weak D call: TRBD1 (5 bases). The CDR3 has 12 residues. Trimming shortened V by 4 bases and J by 11 bases, and 17 bases separated the two germline ends. From germline, CDR1 is SQVTM and CDR2 ANQGSEA. The variable domain in full, completed from reference TRBV29-1 and TRBJ2-5, reads SAVISQKPSRDICQRGTSLTIQCQVDSQVTMMFWYRQQPGQSLTLIATANQGSEATYESGFVIDKFPISRPNLTFSTLTVSNMSPEDSSIYLCSVGGSYGEQYFGPGTRLLVL.

V and J are TRBV28 and TRBJ2-4, with unresolved D. The CDR3 covers 12 residues. The germline gives CDR1 MDHEN, CDR2 SYDVKM. V was shortened by 5 bases and J by 6 bases, with 8 bases between the two germline ends. The CDR3 loop reads CASSETINIQYF. The CDR3 coding sequence is TGTGCCAGCAGTGAAACTATAAACATTCAGTACTTC.

CDR3 protein: CASSWGTGGATEAFF. The CDR3 DNA sequence: TGTGCCAGCAGTTGGGGGACAGGTGGGGCCACTGAAGCTTTCTTT. This chain links TRBV6-5 with TRBJ1-1; TRBD1 matches 8 bases. This CDR3 region has 15 residues. Germline V CDR1 and CDR2: MNHEY, SVGAGI. V trimming: 4 bases; J trimming: 4 bases; junction bases outside the gene matches: 8.

This clone was counted only a few times. J is TRBJ2-7 and V is TRBV7-2, with D tentatively TRBD1 (6 bases). The CDR3 length is 15 residues. V lost 9 bases and J 4 bases, leaving 22 bases between the germline ends. CDR1 SGHTA and CDR2 FQGNSA come from the germline V gene. The CDR3 sequence: CARSRAETGGYEQYF. The CDR3 nucleotides are TGTGCCAGGAGTAGAGCGGAGACAGGTGGATACGAGCAGTACTTC.

This clone was found once. CDR3 protein: CAFRMWDIRAGGNQPQHF. CDR3 sequence (DNA): TGTGCCTTCCGGATGTGGGACATCAGGGCCGGGGGCAATCAGCCCCAGCATTTT. This chain joins TRBV30 and TRBJ1-5; D is perhaps TRBD1 (6 bases). Trimming took 7 bases from V and 2 from J, leaving 27 bases between them. CDR1 is GTSNPN and CDR2 is SVGIG in the germline V gene (reference sequence). The CDR3 runs to 18 residues.

The chain combines TRBV19 with TRBJ1-5; 7 bases align to TRBD1. V shed 4 bases and J 3 bases; nucleotides not matched to a gene: 6. This CDR3 comprises 15 residues. The germline CDR1 and CDR2 sequences are LNHDA and SQIVND (reference sequence). The CDR3 spells CASSTGGTINQPQHF. The DNA for the CDR3 is TGTGCCAGTAGTACAGGGGGGACGATCAATCAGCCCCAGCATTTT.

Here the CDR3 reads CASSLYNEQFF. The DNA of the CDR3 is TGTGCCAGCAGTCTATACAATGAGCAGTTCTTC. This chain connects TRBV6-1 to TRBJ2-1; D is undetermined. From germline, CDR1 is MNHNS and CDR2 SASEGT. The CDR3 consists of 11 residues. The V end was cut by 5 bases, the J end by 4 bases, with 3 bases between.

J is TRBJ2-1 and V is TRBV7-8, with 11 bases that match TRBD2. Germline CDR1 and CDR2: SGHVS and FQNEAQ. The length of the CDR3 is 17 residues. V shed 4 bases, J shed 7 bases, and the junction held 12 bases outside the gene matches. This chain's CDR3 is CASSSSGGSGGENEQFF. In DNA form, the CDR3 reads TGTGCCAGCAGCTCTTCGGGGGGTAGCGGGGGGGAGAATGAGCAGTTCTTC.

The chain recombines TRBV5-1 with TRBJ1-4; 7 bases line up with TRBD1. There are 15 residues in the CDR3. The germline gives CDR1 SGHRS, CDR2 YFSETQ. Trimming removed 0 bases from V and 7 bases from J; junction bases left unmatched: 6. CDR3 sequence (DNA): TGCGCCAGCAGCTTGGAAAGGGGGCTACGTGAAAAACTGTTTTTT. Encoded protein: CASSLERGLREKLFF.

The chain recombines TRBV4-3 with TRBJ1-4; weak D call: TRBD1 (6 bases). The CDR3 contains 14 residues. V lost 6 bases, J lost 6 bases, and 14 bases lay in between. Germline V gene data show CDR1 as LGHNA and CDR2 as YSLEER. The CDR3 here is CASRYRDGDEKLFF. The CDR3 bases are TGCGCCAGCAGATACAGGGATGGGGATGAAAAACTGTTTTTT.

This clone was seen once. This rearrangement joins TRBV6-1 to TRBJ1-6; a weak D match, TRBD1 (5 bases). The CDR3 totals 13 residues. The germline V gene has CDR1 MNHNS and CDR2 SASEGT. The V end was cut by 9 bases, the J end by 9 bases, with 15 bases between. For the CDR3, the DNA is TGTGCCAGTAACAAACAGGAGATTTCACCCCTCCACTTT. Protein sequence: CASNKQEISPLHF.